These 25 T cell receptor beta chains were sequenced from one sample in a study of radiation and T cells in renal cell carcinoma. The time point was: blood 4 weeks post-SBRT, at nephrectomy. This sample's treatment: 15 Gy SBRT to primary tumor, nephrectomy 4 weeks later. Method: immunoSEQ multiplex PCR; TCRdb's copy keeps in-frame clones and lacks some. This table holds about 140,000 clones, around nine tenths found once. This specimen was blood, taken from a patient whose treatment included radiotherapy and nephrectomy. The receptors here all came from a woman between 45 and 65 years old with renal cell carcinoma.

The chain has TRBV18 and TRBJ1-2; TRBD1 matches 7 bases. V lost 0 bases to trimming and J lost 8 bases; unmatched junction nucleotides: 9. The CDR3 covers 15 residues. Germline assignment: CDR1 KGHSH and CDR2 LQKENI. The CDR3 sequence is CASSPPSVTGFGYTF. CDR3 DNA sequence: TGTGCCAGCTCACCACCGTCTGTGACAGGGTTCGGCTACACCTTC.

This sequence joins TRBV27 and TRBJ2-7; D may be TRBD1 (6 bases). The CDR3 spans 15 residues. Trimming took 4 bases from V and 3 from J, leaving 16 bases between them. Germline CDR1 is MNHEY and CDR2 is SMNVEV (reference sequence). CDR3 amino acids: CASSWNRDWGYEQYF. Here the CDR3 DNA reads TGTGCCAGCAGTTGGAACAGGGATTGGGGCTACGAGCAGTACTTC.

The chain joins TRBV6-6 to TRBJ1-4; tentative D call: TRBD1 (6 bases). V was clipped by 10 bases and J by 4 bases, with 19 bases between them. This CDR3 contains 15 residues. Germline values: CDR1 MNHNY, CDR2 SVGAGI (reference sequence). The CDR3 region is CATKGQTQGNEKLFF. As DNA, the CDR3 is TGTGCCACCAAAGGACAGACCCAGGGTAATGAAAAACTGTTTTTT.

This chain joins TRBV5-1 and TRBJ2-7; D unresolved. The germline CDR1 and CDR2 sequences are SGHRS and YFSETQ. The V end lost 7 bases, the J end lost 0 bases, and 14 bases lay between the germline ends. CDR3 length: 14 residues. CDR3 residues: CASSRTASSYEQYF. CDR3 bases: TGCGCCAGCTCAAGGACGGCCAGCTCCTACGAGCAGTACTTC. Full variable domain (outside the CDR3, taken from reference TRBV5-1 and TRBJ2-7): KAGVTQTPRYLIKTRGQQVTLSCSPISGHRSVSWYQQTPGQGLQFLFEYFSETQRNKGNFPGRFSGRQFSNSRSEMNVSTLELGDSALYLCASSRTASSYEQYFGPGTRLTVT.

This rearrangement joins TRBV9 to TRBJ1-3, with D tentatively TRBD1 (6 bases). CDR3 length equals 15 residues. The V gene's germline CDR1 is SGDLS and CDR2 YYNGEE. The V end was cut by 3 bases, the J end by 9 bases, with 19 bases between. CDR3 residues: CASSDGGRGRSTIYF. In DNA, the CDR3 is TGTGCCAGCAGCGACGGGGGCCGGGGTAGAAGCACCATATATTTT.

The V call is TRBV5-1, the J call TRBJ2-3; 15 nucleotides match TRBD2. J gave up 6 bases and V 6 bases, and 5 bases lay outside the gene matches. The CDR3 runs 15 residues. Germline V gives CDR1 SGHRS, CDR2 YFSETQ. CDR3 in amino acids: CASKGLAGGLDTQYF. The CDR3 DNA reads TGCGCCAGCAAAGGACTAGCGGGGGGGCTGGATACGCAGTATTTT.

J is TRBJ2-1 and V is TRBV7-2; 7 bases align to TRBD1. V shed 5 bases and J 13 bases; nucleotides not matched to a gene: 11. The CDR3 totals 13 residues. Germline V lookup: CDR1 SGHTA, CDR2 FQGNSA. CDR3 sequence: CASSPKGDRNQFF. CDR3 DNA sequence: TGTGCCAGCAGCCCAAAAGGGGACAGAAACCAGTTCTTC.

CDR3 protein: CASSPMDSTDTQYF. In DNA, the CDR3 is TGCGCCAGCAGTCCTATGGACAGCACAGATACGCAGTATTTT. The chain has TRBV5-1 and TRBJ2-3; the D is unclear. The germline V and J ends were trimmed by 5 bases and 0 bases, with 10 bases remaining between them. The germline CDR1 and CDR2 sequences are SGHRS and YFSETQ. The CDR3 extends over 14 amino acids.

This clone was found a few times. This chain links TRBV19 with TRBJ1-5; no clear D gene. The V end lost 3 bases, the J end lost 9 bases, and 9 bases lay between the germline ends. The V gene's germline CDR1 is LNHDA and CDR2 SQIVND (reference sequence). This CDR3 is built from 12 residues. The CDR3: CASSIVEGPQHF. In nucleotides, the CDR3 is TGTGCCAGTAGTATTGTCGAGGGGCCCCAGCATTTT.

This sequence joins TRBV5-1 and TRBJ2-2; TRBD1 might be the D (6 bases). The CDR3 is made up of 15 amino acids. Germline CDR1 is SGHRS and CDR2 is YFSETQ. V gave up 0 bases and J gave up 4 bases, with 10 bases separating them. The CDR3 is CASSLDRVATGELFF. In DNA form, the CDR3 reads TGCGCCAGCAGCTTGGACAGGGTCGCCACCGGGGAGCTGTTTTTT.

The chain combines TRBV25-1 with TRBJ1-2; tentative D call: TRBD1 (5 bases). The CDR3 contains 13 residues. Per the germline V gene, CDR1 is MGHDK and CDR2 is SYGVNS. The V end was cut by 5 bases, the J end by 4 bases, with 11 bases between. CDR3 nucleotides: TGTGCCAGCAGTCTAGACAGTTCCTATGGCTACACCTTC. Residues: CASSLDSSYGYTF.

The chain links TRBV6-1 to TRBJ1-1; tentative D call: TRBD1 (6 bases). The CDR3 sequence is 13 residues long. Trimming stripped 10 bases from V and 5 bases from J, with 17 bases between. CDR1 is MNHNS, CDR2 SASEGT, per germline. The CDR3 reads CAIRGNRETEAFF. For the CDR3, the DNA is TGTGCCATTCGGGGAAACAGGGAAACTGAAGCTTTCTTT.

The CDR3 spells CASSLEGFGNTIYF. DNA of the CDR3: TGTGCCAGCAGCTTGGAGGGGTTCGGAAACACCATATATTTT. This rearrangement joins TRBV5-4 to TRBJ1-3; possible D gene TRBD1, 5 bases. CDR1 and CDR2 (germline): SGHNT, YYREEE (reference sequence). V was pared by 0 bases and J by 4 bases, with 8 bases between. The CDR3 is 14 residues long.

The chain carries TRBV19 and TRBJ1-1, with D hard to call. Germline V gene sequence: CDR1 LNHDA, CDR2 SQIVND (reference sequence). The CDR3 sequence is 14 residues long. Trimming removed 1 base from V and 1 base from J, with 7 bases in between. The CDR3 DNA is TGTGCCAGTAGTATAGCCAGGACGAACACTGAAGCTTTCTTT. Translation: CASSIARTNTEAFF. The entire variable domain, with the rest obtained from reference TRBV19 and TRBJ1-1, is as follows: DGGITQSPKYLFRKEGQNVTLSCEQNLNHDAMYWYRQDPGQGLRLIYYSQIVNDFQKGDIAEGYSVSREKKESFPLTVTSAQKNPTAFYLCASSIARTNTEAFFGQGTRLTVV.

The chain recombines TRBV6-1 with TRBJ1-4; 7 nucleotides align to TRBD1. Looked up from germline, CDR1 is MNHNS and CDR2 is SASEGT. The CDR3 loop spans 17 amino acids. J lost 1 base, V lost 4 bases, and 9 bases had no gene match. The chain's CDR3 is CASSGATGSRTNEKLFF. Written as DNA, the CDR3 is TGTGCCAGCAGTGGAGCGACAGGGTCGAGAACTAATGAAAAACTGTTTTTT.

The rearrangement links TRBV6-1 to TRBJ1-1, with D unclear. Germline assignment: CDR1 MNHNS and CDR2 SASEGT. CDR3 length: 13 residues. Trimming stripped 3 bases from V and 3 bases from J, with 8 bases between. CDR3 DNA: TGTGCCAGCAGTGAGCGGCCGGACACTGAAGCTTTCTTT. Translated, it gives CASSERPDTEAFF.

This CDR3 reads CASTDYRDGLDEQYF. CDR3 DNA: TGTGCCAGCACCGACTACCGGGACGGGCTCGACGAGCAGTACTTC. The chain has TRBV28 and TRBJ2-7; D possibly matches TRBD1 or TRBD2 (5 bases each). V lost 7 bases and J 5 bases, leaving 21 bases between the germline ends. Germline values: CDR1 MDHEN, CDR2 SYDVKM. The CDR3 sequence is 15 residues long.

This clone has only one observation. This sequence joins TRBV30 and TRBJ1-6, with D possibly TRBD1 on 6 matching bases. Germline CDR1 and CDR2: GTSNPN and SVGIG (reference sequence). The CDR3 is made up of 16 amino acids. Trimming took 1 base from V and 9 from J, leaving 19 bases between them. The CDR3 DNA follows: TGTGCCTGGAGTGGCCCGAATACAGGGTTACGTTCACCCCTCCACTTT. This sequence encodes CAWSGPNTGLRSPLHF.

The genes are TRBV7-6 and TRBJ2-6; D gene ambiguous. The CDR3 consists of 17 residues. The V and J ends lost 2 bases and 0 bases respectively, with 11 bases between them. Germline lookup yields CDR1 SGHVS and CDR2 FNYEAQ. The CDR3 here is CASSLLVASSGANVLTF. CDR3 DNA sequence: TGTGCCAGCAGCTTATTAGTAGCAAGCTCTGGGGCCAACGTCCTGACTTTC.

The chain joins TRBV19 to TRBJ1-1; 11 bases match TRBD1. The J segment lost 7 bases and the V segment lost 4 bases, leaving 8 bases of the junction unmatched. From germline, CDR1 is LNHDA and CDR2 SQIVND (reference sequence). CDR3 length: 15 residues. The CDR3 bases are TGTGCCAGTAGTACCTCCGGGACAGGGGGATTTGAAGCTTTCTTT. Its protein product is CASSTSGTGGFEAFF. The variable domain in full, completed from reference TRBV19 and TRBJ1-1, reads DGGITQSPKYLFRKEGQNVTLSCEQNLNHDAMYWYRQDPGQGLRLIYYSQIVNDFQKGDIAEGYSVSREKKESFPLTVTSAQKNPTAFYLCASSTSGTGGFEAFFGQGTRLTVV.

The rearrangement uses TRBV6-1 and TRBJ2-7; tentatively, D is TRBD2 (5 bases). Trimming took 8 bases from V and 11 from J, leaving 13 bases between them. Germline V gene lookup returns CDR1 MNHNS and CDR2 SASEGT. The CDR3 covers 10 residues. CDR3 bases: TGTGCCAGCTCGGAGGAGGCGGAGTACTTC. Translated, it gives CASSEEAEYF.

The gene calls are TRBV25-1 and TRBJ2-5; possibly TRBD1 or TRBD2 for D (6 bases each). From germline, CDR1 is MGHDK and CDR2 SYGVNS. The V end lost 2 bases, the J end lost 5 bases, and 12 bases lay between the germline ends. The CDR3 sequence is 14 residues long. DNA of the CDR3: TGTGCCAGCAGTGAAGAGGGGGGTGGGGAGACCCAGTACTTC. Translation gives CASSEEGGGETQYF.

The rearrangement links TRBV29-1 to TRBJ2-3; 7 nucleotides line up with TRBD1. The trim removed 6 bases at V and 6 bases at J, leaving 6 bases unmatched. Germline V gene sequence: CDR1 SQVTM, CDR2 ANQGSEA. The CDR3 is made up of 12 amino acids. CDR3: CSVVIGGDTQYF. CDR3 in DNA: TGCAGCGTGGTAATAGGGGGCGATACGCAGTATTTT.

The chain is built from TRBV7-2 and TRBJ2-2; 9 bases map to TRBD1. J gave up 3 bases and V 2 bases, and 4 bases lay outside the gene matches. In germline, CDR1 is SGHTA, CDR2 FQGNSA. The CDR3 has 16 amino acids. The CDR3 sequence: CASSLRRTGDTGELFF. CDR3 DNA sequence: TGTGCCAGCAGCTTACGCCGGACAGGGGACACCGGGGAGCTGTTTTTT.

The chain carries TRBV5-6 and TRBJ2-7, with a possible D match to TRBD2 (6 bases). This CDR3 contains 14 residues. V was shortened by 3 bases and J by 7 bases, with 17 bases between the two germline ends. CDR1 SGHDT and CDR2 YYEEEE come from the germline V gene. CDR3 region: CASSYRGGTGEQYF. As DNA, the CDR3 is TGTGCCAGCAGCTATAGGGGCGGGACGGGGGAGCAGTACTTC.